The 3 T cell receptor beta chains below all came from one sample that was sequenced in a study of blood T cell repertoires in COVID-19. Here immunoSEQ multiplex PCR was the method, and the copy in TCRdb shows in-frame clones only, minus some. Of 450,000 or so clones in the sample, roughly 87% were seen once. Source material: peripheral blood. The receptors here all came from a man aged 18 to 29 with COVID-19, enrolled during active disease.

The J gene is TRBJ2-6, the V gene TRBV19, with D possibly being TRBD2 (6 bases). Germline values: CDR1 LNHDA, CDR2 SQIVND (reference sequence). The V gene lost 6 bases and the J gene lost 2 bases, with 17 bases spanning the gap. The CDR3 has 17 residues. CDR3 in amino acids: CASRIRRGEAGANVLTF. The CDR3 nucleotides read TGTGCCAGTAGGATAAGGCGTGGGGAGGCTGGGGCCAACGTCCTGACTTTC.

This chain uses TRBV5-6 with TRBJ2-5; 9 bases map to TRBD2. This CDR3 has 14 amino acids. CDR1 SGHDT and CDR2 YYEEEE come from the germline V gene. J gave up 5 bases and V 1 base, and 3 bases lay outside the gene matches. CDR3 coding DNA: TGTGCCAGCAGCTTGCCCCTAGCGGGGGAGACCCAGTACTTC. It yields the protein CASSLPLAGETQYF.

This clone has only a few counts. The CDR3 loop is CASSISGSGNTIYF. The CDR3 nucleotides read TGTGCCAGCAGCATCTCGGGCTCTGGAAACACCATATATTTT. The gene calls are TRBV5-4 and TRBJ1-3; D gene ambiguous. The ends were cut back, 4 bases at V and 0 bases at J, with 8 bases in the middle. CDR3 length equals 14 residues. CDR1 and CDR2 (germline): SGHNT, YYREEE (reference sequence).